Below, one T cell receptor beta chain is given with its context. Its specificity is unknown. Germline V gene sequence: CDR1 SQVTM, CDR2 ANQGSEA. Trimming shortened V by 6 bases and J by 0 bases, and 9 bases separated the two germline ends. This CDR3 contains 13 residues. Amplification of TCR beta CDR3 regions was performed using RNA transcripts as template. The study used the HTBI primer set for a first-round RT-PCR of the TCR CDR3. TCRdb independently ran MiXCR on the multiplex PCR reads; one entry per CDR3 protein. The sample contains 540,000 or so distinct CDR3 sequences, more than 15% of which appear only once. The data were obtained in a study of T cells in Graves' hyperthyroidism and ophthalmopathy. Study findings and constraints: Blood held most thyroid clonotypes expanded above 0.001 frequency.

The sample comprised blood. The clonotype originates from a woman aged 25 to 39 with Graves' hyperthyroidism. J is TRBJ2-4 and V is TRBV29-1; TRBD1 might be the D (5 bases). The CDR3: CSVTQVAKNIQYF. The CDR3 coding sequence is TGCAGCGTCACACAGGTAGCCAAAAACATTCAGTACTTC.